The 6 T cell receptor beta chains below come from one sample, sequenced in a study of cytomegalovirus exposure and HLA in healthy donors. The study ran its PCR with 60 Vbeta and 13 Jbeta primers. Using immunoSEQ multiplex PCR, the repertoire was profiled, and TCRdb retains in-frame clones only, with some absent. The repertoire table contains approximately 100,000 clones. The sequencing sample was made of PBMCs. The receptors were gathered from a man between 35 and 55 years old in good health and CMV-seronegative.

V usage is TRBV6-5 and J usage is TRBJ2-5, with D possibly matching TRBD1 (5 bases). The tail of the sequence fits TRBJ2-7 better, so the J call may be wrong. Germline V gene data show CDR1 as MNHEY and CDR2 as SVGAGI. The CDR3 has 12 residues. The CDR3 sequence is CASRVRQGEQYF. The DNA of the CDR3 is TGTGCCAGCAGAGTAAGGCAGGGCGAGCAGTACTTC.

The rearrangement links TRBV28 to TRBJ2-5; D is ambiguous. CDR1 MDHEN and CDR2 SYDVKM come from the germline V gene. The CDR3 has 13 amino acids. With 6 bases removed from V and 5 bases from J, the gap between germline ends came to 13 bases. The CDR3 reads CASRKTPGETQYF. The CDR3, as DNA: TGTGCCAGCAGGAAGACCCCCGGGGAGACCCAGTACTTC.

The chain has TRBV2 and TRBJ2-7, with 8 positions matching TRBD2. V shed 8 bases and J 1 base; nucleotides not matched to a gene: 4. The CDR3 loop spans 13 amino acids. Germline-derived CDR1 and CDR2 are SNHLY and FYNNEI. The chain's CDR3 is CASGGGQSYEQYF. The DNA for the CDR3 is TGTGCCAGCGGCGGGGGGCAATCCTACGAGCAGTACTTC.

The CDR3 protein is CASSSQGSNQPQHF. The CDR3 coding sequence is TGTGCCAGCAGTTCGCAGGGCAGCAATCAGCCCCAGCATTTT. The rearrangement links TRBV2 to TRBJ1-5; TRBD1 is a possible D gene (5 bases). V was clipped by 5 bases and J by 1 base, with 9 bases between them. Germline V lookup: CDR1 SNHLY, CDR2 FYNNEI. CDR3 length equals 14 residues.

This rearrangement joins TRBV5-1 to TRBJ2-3, with 16 positions matching TRBD2. V lost 3 bases and J lost 6; bases outside the gene matches: 1. This CDR3 comprises 15 residues. CDR1 is SGHRS, CDR2 YFSETQ, per germline. DNA for the CDR3: TGCGCCAGCAGCTCGGGACTAGCGGGGGGGGATACGCAGTATTTT. Translating it yields CASSSGLAGGDTQYF.

The V call is TRBV5-4, the J call TRBJ1-2, with D uncertain. V lost 3 bases and J 8 bases, leaving 8 bases between the germline ends. CDR1 is SGHNT, CDR2 YYREEE, per germline (reference sequence). The CDR3 covers 11 residues. CDR3 residues: CASSSYNGYTF. CDR3 DNA: TGTGCCAGCAGCTCCTATAACGGCTACACCTTC.